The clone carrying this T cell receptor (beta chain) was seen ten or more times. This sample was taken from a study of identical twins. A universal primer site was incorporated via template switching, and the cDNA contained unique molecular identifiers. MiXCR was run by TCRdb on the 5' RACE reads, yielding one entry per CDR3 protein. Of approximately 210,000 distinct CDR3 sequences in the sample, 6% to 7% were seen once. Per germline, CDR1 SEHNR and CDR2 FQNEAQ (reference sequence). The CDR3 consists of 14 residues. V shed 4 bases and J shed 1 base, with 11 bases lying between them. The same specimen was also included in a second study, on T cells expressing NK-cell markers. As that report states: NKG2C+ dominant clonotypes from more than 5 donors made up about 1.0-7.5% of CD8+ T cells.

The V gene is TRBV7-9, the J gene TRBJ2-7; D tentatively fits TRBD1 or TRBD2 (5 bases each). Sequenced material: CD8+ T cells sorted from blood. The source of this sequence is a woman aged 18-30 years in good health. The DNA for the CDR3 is TGTGCCAGCAGCTCCGGGACGGAGTCCTACGAGCAGTACTTC. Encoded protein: CASSSGTESYEQYF.